The present entry profiles one TCR beta chain with its context. This entry belongs to a study of blood T cell repertoires in COVID-19. About the research overall: The origin of the acute and convalescent COVID-19 samples was the United States, Italy and Spain.

Germline assignment: CDR1 SGHRS and CDR2 YFSETQ. The CDR3 loop spans 16 amino acids. Between the trimmed V and J ends, which lost 4 bases and 0 bases, there was a span of 14 bases. Method: immunoSEQ multiplex PCR; TCRdb's copy keeps in-frame clones and lacks some. This repertoire shows 200,000 or so clones, roughly 87% found once; its top ten account for under 2.5%. This clonotype was obtained from a man aged 35 to 55 with active or convalescent COVID-19. The sequenced sample was peripheral blood. This chain joins TRBV5-1 and TRBJ2-1, with D maybe TRBD2 (7 bases). CDR3 bases: TGCGCCAGCAGCCCGGGGGGCGGGCTCTCCTACAATGAGCAGTTCTTC. Translated, it gives CASSPGGGLSYNEQFF.